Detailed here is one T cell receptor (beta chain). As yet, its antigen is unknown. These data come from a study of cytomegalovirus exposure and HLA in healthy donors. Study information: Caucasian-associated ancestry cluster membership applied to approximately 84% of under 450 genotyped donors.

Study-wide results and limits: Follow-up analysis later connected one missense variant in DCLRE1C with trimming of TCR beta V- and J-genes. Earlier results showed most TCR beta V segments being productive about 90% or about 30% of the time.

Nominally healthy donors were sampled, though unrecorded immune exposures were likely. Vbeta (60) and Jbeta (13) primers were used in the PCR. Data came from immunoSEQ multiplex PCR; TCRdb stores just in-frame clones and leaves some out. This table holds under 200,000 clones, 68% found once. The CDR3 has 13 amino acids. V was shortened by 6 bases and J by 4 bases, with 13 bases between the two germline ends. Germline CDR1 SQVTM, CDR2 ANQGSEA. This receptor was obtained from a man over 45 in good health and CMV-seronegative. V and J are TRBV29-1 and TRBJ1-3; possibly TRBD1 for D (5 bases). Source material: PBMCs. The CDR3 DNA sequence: TGCAGCGTGCGGCCTCGGGGGGGAAACACCATATATTTT. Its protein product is CSVRPRGGNTIYF.